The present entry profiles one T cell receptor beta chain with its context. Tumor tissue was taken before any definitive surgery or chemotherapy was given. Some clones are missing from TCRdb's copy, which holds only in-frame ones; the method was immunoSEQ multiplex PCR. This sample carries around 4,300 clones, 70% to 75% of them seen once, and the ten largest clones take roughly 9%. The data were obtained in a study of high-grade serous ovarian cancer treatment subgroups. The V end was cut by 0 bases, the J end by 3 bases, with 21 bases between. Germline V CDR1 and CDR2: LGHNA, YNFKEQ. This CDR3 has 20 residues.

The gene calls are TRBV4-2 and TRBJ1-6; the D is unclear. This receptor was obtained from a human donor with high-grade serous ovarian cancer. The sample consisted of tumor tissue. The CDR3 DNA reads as TGTGCCAGCAGCCAAGATGGACCGGCGGCGGCCTCTTACTATAATTCACCCCTCCACTTT. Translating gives CASSQDGPAAASYYNSPLHF.